Listed here are 26 T cell receptor beta chains from one sample, sequenced in a study of cytomegalovirus exposure and HLA in healthy donors. The PCR employed 60 Vbeta primers together with 13 Jbeta primers. The assay was immunoSEQ multiplex PCR, and TCRdb's table has in-frame clones only and misses some. The sample comprises 120,000 or so clones, approximately 80% of which are singletons, and 3.4% rests with the top ten. Material for sequencing was PBMCs. These receptors all stem from a man aged 25 to 40 in good health and CMV-seronegative.

The chain carries TRBV30 and TRBJ1-1, with TRBD1 matching 7 bases. This CDR3 is 11 amino acids long. J lost 7 bases, V lost 4 bases, and 3 bases had no gene match. Germline loops: CDR1 GTSNPN, CDR2 SVGIG (reference sequence). CDR3 sequence: CAWNRDSEAFF. DNA for the CDR3: TGTGCCTGGAACCGGGACAGTGAAGCTTTCTTT. Full variable domain (remainder filled in from reference TRBV30 and TRBJ1-1): SQTIHQWPATLVQPVGSPLSLECTVEGTSNPNLYWYRQAAGRGLQLLFYSVGIGQISSEVPQNLSASRPQDRQFILSSKKLLLSDSGFYLCAWNRDSEAFFGQGTRLTVV.

This chain links TRBV6-6 with TRBJ2-3, with TRBD2 matching 11 bases. The V and J ends lost 7 bases and 4 bases, in that order; junction bases with no gene match: 7. CDR1 and CDR2 (germline): MNHNY, SVGAGI (reference sequence). The CDR3 has 15 amino acids. CDR3 region: CASTLSGGVADTQYF. In DNA, the CDR3 is TGTGCCAGCACCCTTAGCGGGGGGGTGGCAGATACGCAGTATTTT.

The rearrangement links TRBV25-1 to TRBJ1-2; 7 bases match TRBD1. The CDR3 contains 14 residues. Trimming cost V 1 base and J 5 bases; bases outside gene matches: 4. In germline, CDR1 is MGHDK, CDR2 SYGVNS. Here the CDR3 reads CASSEWDRLYGYTF. The DNA for the CDR3 is TGTGCCAGCAGTGAATGGGACAGACTTTATGGCTACACCTTC.

The chain recombines TRBV4-2 with TRBJ1-1; D uncertain. The V gene lost 0 bases and the J gene lost 0 bases, with 11 bases spanning the gap. CDR1 LGHNA and CDR2 YNFKEQ come from the germline V gene. The CDR3 has 16 residues. CDR3 nucleotides: TGTGCCAGCAGCCAAGAGGAACAGATAATGAACACTGAAGCTTTCTTT. It is translated as CASSQEEQIMNTEAFF.

This clone was counted a single time. This rearrangement joins TRBV27 to TRBJ2-1; D is ambiguous. The V end was cut by 0 bases, the J end by 15 bases, with 18 bases between. CDR3 length: 14 amino acids. CDR1 is MNHEY, CDR2 SMNVEV, per germline (reference sequence). DNA of the CDR3: TGTGCCAGCAGTTTATCGCCTGAAAGCTTCTCCCGGTTCTTC. Translation gives CASSLSPESFSRFF.

The chain links TRBV4-3 to TRBJ2-2, with 8 bases aligning to TRBD1. Germline V gene lookup returns CDR1 LGHNA and CDR2 YSLEER. CDR3 length: 16 amino acids. Trimming took 1 base from V and 6 from J; bases not matched to a gene: 7. The CDR3 here is CASSQVPGQASGELFF. CDR3 nucleotide sequence: TGCGCCAGCAGCCAAGTCCCGGGACAGGCATCCGGGGAGCTGTTTTTT.

This clone showed up just once. The V gene is TRBV2, the J gene TRBJ2-7; 9 nucleotides agree with TRBD1. CDR1 is SNHLY and CDR2 is FYNNEI in the germline V gene. The ends lost 8 bases at V and 5 bases at J; junction bases unmatched: 7. This CDR3 has 13 amino acids. The CDR3 loop reads CASRWDREDEQYF. CDR3 bases: TGTGCCAGCCGATGGGACAGGGAGGACGAGCAGTACTTC.

The rearrangement uses TRBV25-1 and TRBJ2-2, with D possibly matching TRBD1 (5 bases). This CDR3 region has 16 residues. V was pared by 4 bases and J by 0 bases, with 12 bases between. Germline CDR1 reads MGHDK; CDR2 reads SYGVNS. The chain's CDR3 is CASSAYQGSNTGELFF. DNA for the CDR3: TGTGCCAGCAGTGCGTACCAGGGATCGAACACCGGGGAGCTGTTTTTT.

The V gene is TRBV5-1, the J gene TRBJ1-2; D possibly corresponds to TRBD1 (5 bases). The germline V gene has CDR1 SGHRS and CDR2 YFSETQ. The CDR3 contains 16 residues. V was cut by 4 bases and J by 0 bases, with 16 bases left in between. The CDR3, as DNA: TGCGCCAGCAGCGAAGGACACCGAAACCCTAACTATGGCTACACCTTC. As protein: CASSEGHRNPNYGYTF. The full variable domain, its missing parts supplied by reference TRBV5-1 and TRBJ1-2, is KAGVTQTPRYLIKTRGQQVTLSCSPISGHRSVSWYQQTPGQGLQFLFEYFSETQRNKGNFPGRFSGRQFSNSRSEMNVSTLELGDSALYLCASSEGHRNPNYGYTFGSGTRLTVV.

This rearrangement joins TRBV7-2 to TRBJ2-2, with a tentative D call TRBD1 (6 bases). The germline V gene encodes CDR1 SGHTA and CDR2 FQGNSA. This CDR3 region has 15 residues. The V end was cut by 7 bases, the J end by 1 base, with 13 bases between. CDR3 amino acids: CASTQGRGNTGELFF. The CDR3 DNA is TGTGCCAGCACCCAAGGCAGGGGGAACACCGGGGAGCTGTTTTTT.

This clone was seen a single time. This chain joins TRBV5-4 and TRBJ2-7; no clear D gene. CDR1 and CDR2 (germline): SGHNT, YYREEE (reference sequence). The CDR3 consists of 12 residues. Trimming stripped 0 bases from V and 3 bases from J, with 4 bases between. For the CDR3, the DNA is TGTGCCAGCAGCTTGGGTAACTACGAGCAGTACTTC. Residues: CASSLGNYEQYF.

This clone was detected only a few times. The chain has TRBV7-2 and TRBJ2-5, with 9 bases identical to TRBD1. Germline values: CDR1 SGHTA, CDR2 FQGNSA. The CDR3 is made up of 15 amino acids. The J segment lost 2 bases and the V segment lost 5 bases, leaving 6 bases of the junction unmatched. This CDR3 is CASSQQTGGQETQYF. CDR3 nucleotide sequence: TGTGCCAGCAGCCAGCAGACAGGGGGGCAAGAGACCCAGTACTTC.

V usage is TRBV6-1 and J usage is TRBJ1-2; the D is unclear. Per germline, CDR1 MNHNS and CDR2 SASEGT. V was clipped by 0 bases and J by 8 bases, with 25 bases between them. This CDR3 has 18 residues. CDR3 coding DNA: TGTGCCAGCAGTGAAGCGGTGGAGGGCGTATACAACGTTTTGGGCTACACCTTC. Translation: CASSEAVEGVYNVLGYTF.

The rearrangement joins TRBV28 to TRBJ2-7; weak D call: TRBD2 (7 bases). V lost 7 bases, J lost 6 bases, and 19 bases lay in between. This CDR3 contains 14 residues. Germline CDR1 and CDR2: MDHEN and SYDVKM. The CDR3 loop is CASTKGGSGGEQYF. CDR3 DNA sequence: TGTGCCAGCACCAAAGGGGGATCGGGGGGCGAGCAGTACTTC.

Only a few counts were recorded for this clone. The chain has TRBV29-1 and TRBJ2-3; D remains ambiguous. This CDR3 comprises 14 residues. V dropped 7 bases and J dropped 0 bases, with 14 bases sitting between them. Per germline, CDR1 SQVTM and CDR2 ANQGSEA. The CDR3 protein is CSADTPLSTDTQYF. The CDR3 DNA reads TGCAGCGCAGACACCCCGCTTAGCACAGATACGCAGTATTTT.

V usage is TRBV27 and J usage is TRBJ2-2; 11 bases match TRBD2. The CDR3 has 16 amino acids. J lost 4 bases, V lost 4 bases, and 5 bases had no gene match. Germline V gives CDR1 MNHEY, CDR2 SMNVEV (reference sequence). CDR3 loop: CASSYRLAGTTGELFF. The CDR3 DNA reads TGTGCCAGCAGTTACAGACTAGCGGGGACCACCGGGGAGCTGTTTTTT.

About this clone: Other DNA sequences in this sample translate to the same CDR3. The chain links TRBV4-3 to TRBJ1-1, with D tentatively TRBD1 (6 bases). The length of the CDR3 is 13 residues. The ends were cut back, 4 bases at V and 1 base at J, with 7 bases in the middle. Germline CDR1 and CDR2: LGHNA and YSLEER. CDR3 residues: CASSRGQNTEAFF. The CDR3 coding sequence is TGCGCCAGCAGCCGGGGGCAGAACACTGAAGCTTTCTTT.

The J gene is TRBJ1-5, the V gene TRBV19; D gene unclear. From germline, CDR1 is LNHDA and CDR2 SQIVND (reference sequence). Trimming cost V 7 bases and J 8 bases, with 18 bases left between them. CDR3 length equals 14 residues. CDR3 amino acids: CASTPAGYFKPQHF. The DNA of the CDR3 is TGTGCCAGTACCCCGGCGGGGTATTTCAAGCCCCAGCATTTT. Together with reference TRBV19 and TRBJ1-5, the CDR3 gives the full variable domain: DGGITQSPKYLFRKEGQNVTLSCEQNLNHDAMYWYRQDPGQGLRLIYYSQIVNDFQKGDIAEGYSVSREKKESFPLTVTSAQKNPTAFYLCASTPAGYFKPQHFGDGTRLSIL.

The chain joins TRBV6-4 to TRBJ2-2; D gene uncertain. The ends were cut back, 6 bases at V and 1 base at J, with 6 bases in the middle. Germline CDR1 reads MRHNA; CDR2 reads SNTAGT. The CDR3 has 13 residues. CDR3 amino acids: CASSAGNTGELFF. CDR3 nucleotides: TGTGCCAGCAGCGCCGGGAACACCGGGGAGCTGTTTTTT.

V gene TRBV4-3 combines with J gene TRBJ2-1; possible D gene TRBD2, 7 bases. The CDR3 has 15 amino acids. With 0 bases removed from V and 6 bases from J, the gap between germline ends came to 12 bases. Germline loops: CDR1 LGHNA, CDR2 YSLEER. The CDR3 nucleotides read TGCGCCAGCAGCCAAGAGACGGGGGGCCCCAATGAGCAGTTCTTC. Protein product: CASSQETGGPNEQFF.

V usage is TRBV6-5 and J usage is TRBJ2-7; perhaps TRBD1 as D (6 bases). Germline V gene lookup returns CDR1 MNHEY and CDR2 SVGAGI. V was trimmed by 2 bases and J by 5 bases, leaving 10 bases between them. This CDR3 is 13 amino acids long. CDR3 sequence (DNA): TGTGCCAGCAGTTACGTAAGGGGGAACGAGCAGTACTTC. Its translation is CASSYVRGNEQYF.

This rearrangement joins TRBV6-5 to TRBJ2-3; 8 nucleotides line up with TRBD2. The CDR3 covers 15 residues. Trimming at V came to 6 bases and at J to 1 base, leaving 6 bases not matched to a gene. Germline CDR1 is MNHEY and CDR2 is SVGAGI. CDR3 nucleotide sequence: TGTGCCAGCAGGGTCGGGGGGGCCGGCACAGATACGCAGTATTTT. This encodes CASRVGGAGTDTQYF.

The CDR3 loop reads CASSHGGLAGGTTSTDTQYF. CDR3 coding DNA: TGTGCCAGCAGCCATGGCGGACTAGCGGGAGGGACGACTAGCACAGATACGCAGTATTTT. The chain couples TRBV5-5 to TRBJ2-3; the match to TRBD2 covers 15 bases. Germline V gene data show CDR1 as SGHKS and CDR2 as YYEKEE (reference sequence). The trim removed 4 bases at V and 0 bases at J, leaving 12 bases unmatched. The CDR3 is made up of 20 amino acids. Full variable domain (outside the CDR3, taken from reference TRBV5-5 and TRBJ2-3): DAGVTQSPTHLIKTRGQQVTLRCSPISGHKSVSWYQQVLGQGPQFIFQYYEKEERGRGNFPDRFSARQFPNYSSELNVNALLLGDSALYLCASSHGGLAGGTTSTDTQYFGPGTRLTVL.

CDR3 sequence: CASWGGDGYTF. CDR3 DNA: TGTGCCAGTTGGGGGGGGGATGGCTACACCTTC. This chain links TRBV6-1 with TRBJ1-2, with D possibly matching TRBD1 (5 bases). The CDR3 is made up of 11 amino acids. Trimming pared 9 bases from V and 6 bases from J, leaving 11 bases between. Germline V lookup: CDR1 MNHNS, CDR2 SASEGT.

The J gene is TRBJ2-1, the V gene TRBV29-1; 10 nucleotides agree with TRBD2. Germline V lookup: CDR1 SQVTM, CDR2 ANQGSEA. The CDR3 is 15 amino acids. The junction had 12 bases not matched to a gene; V was cut back by 5 bases and J by 8 bases. The DNA of the CDR3 is TGCAGCGTTTTCCCGCTAGCGGGAGATAGGGATGAGCAGTTCTTC. Its protein product is CSVFPLAGDRDEQFF.

The chain recombines TRBV30 with TRBJ1-5; no clear D. CDR1 is GTSNPN, CDR2 SVGIG, per germline (reference sequence). V was pared by 2 bases and J by 7 bases, with 12 bases between. The CDR3 runs 13 residues. As DNA, the CDR3 is TGTGCCTGGAGTCTAGGTAGCGGGCAGCCCCAGCATTTT. This translates into CAWSLGSGQPQHF.